Each of the 16 T cell receptor beta chains below was sequenced from the same sample in a study of cytomegalovirus exposure and HLA in healthy donors. The PCR was carried out with 60 Vbeta primers and 13 Jbeta primers. Using immunoSEQ multiplex PCR, the repertoire was profiled, and TCRdb retains in-frame clones only, with some absent. The sample yields 150,000 or so clones, roughly 70% seen once. Sequenced input: PBMCs. Source of these receptors: a man aged 25 to 40 in good health and CMV-seropositive.

This clone was seen a single time. This chain joins TRBV2 and TRBJ2-5, with TRBD2 matching over 13 bases. The end of the DNA fits TRBJ2-7 better, so the J call may be wrong. The CDR3 covers 16 residues. Per the germline V gene, CDR1 is SNHLY and CDR2 is FYNNEI. The CDR3 spells CASSLQGLAGVNEQYF. In DNA, the CDR3 is TGTGCCAGCAGTTTGCAAGGACTAGCGGGAGTCAACGAGCAGTACTTC.

V gene TRBV7-9 combines with J gene TRBJ2-7, with TRBD1 matching over 7 bases. Germline trimming cut 5 bases from V and 3 bases from J; bases unmatched to any gene: 10. The germline V gene has CDR1 SEHNR and CDR2 FQNEAQ (reference sequence). The CDR3 runs 15 residues. The CDR3 here is CASSVNRGLVYEQYF. CDR3 in DNA: TGTGCCAGCAGCGTTAACAGGGGTCTGGTCTACGAGCAGTACTTC.

The V gene is TRBV28, the J gene TRBJ2-2, with 7 nucleotides matching TRBD1. This CDR3 is built from 16 residues. Germline CDR1 MDHEN, CDR2 SYDVKM. V was clipped by 4 bases and J by 1 base; unmatched bases: 6. CDR3 in DNA: TGTGCCAGCAGTTCATCCGGGACAGAGAACACCGGGGAGCTGTTTTTT. Protein: CASSSSGTENTGELFF.

V is TRBV6-1 and J is TRBJ1-2; D possibly corresponds to TRBD1 (6 bases). The ends were cut back, 2 bases at V and 3 bases at J, with 22 bases in the middle. The CDR3 contains 18 residues. Germline CDR1 reads MNHNS; CDR2 reads SASEGT. The CDR3 DNA sequence: TGTGCCAGCAGTGAAAGACCGGGAGGGTATACAGGGTACTATGGCTACACCTTC. This encodes CASSERPGGYTGYYGYTF.

With regard to this clone: The sample holds other DNA sequences that translate to the same CDR3. V and J are TRBV13 and TRBJ1-4; perhaps TRBD1 as D (6 bases). V was clipped by 4 bases and J by 14 bases, with 26 bases between them. The length of the CDR3 is 16 residues. Per germline, CDR1 PRHDT and CDR2 FYEKMQ (reference sequence). The CDR3 loop is CASSSGVSRTREELFF. The CDR3 DNA reads TGTGCCAGCAGCTCAGGGGTCTCAAGGACTCGAGAAGAGCTGTTTTTT.

V is TRBV5-4 and J is TRBJ2-1, with 9 bases aligning to TRBD2. This CDR3 spans 13 amino acids. The J segment lost 7 bases and the V segment lost 10 bases, leaving 9 bases of the junction unmatched. Germline CDR1 and CDR2: SGHNT and YYREEE (reference sequence). CDR3 residues: CAPGREGRNEQFF. The CDR3 coding sequence is TGTGCCCCGGGGCGGGAGGGCCGAAATGAGCAGTTCTTC.

The gene calls are TRBV5-1 and TRBJ2-5; TRBD2 matches 10 bases. CDR3 length: 15 amino acids. After removal of 5 bases from V and 2 bases from J, the junction contained 6 bases not matched to a gene. Germline CDR1 reads SGHRS; CDR2 reads YFSETQ. CDR3 in amino acids: CASSKLAGQQETQYF. Written as DNA, the CDR3 is TGCGCCAGCAGTAAACTAGCGGGGCAACAAGAGACCCAGTACTTC.

This clone occurred many times. The chain recombines TRBV30 with TRBJ1-4; 7 positions agree with TRBD1. Germline V gene sequence: CDR1 GTSNPN, CDR2 SVGIG (reference sequence). This CDR3 comprises 14 residues. The V segment lost 1 base and the J segment 6 bases; nucleotides outside the gene matches: 5. The CDR3 nucleotides read TGTGCCTGGAGTGGTATTGACAGGGATGAAAAACTGTTTTTT. It codes for CAWSGIDRDEKLFF. The complete variable domain, with remaining parts taken from reference TRBV30 and TRBJ1-4, reads SQTIHQWPATLVQPVGSPLSLECTVEGTSNPNLYWYRQAAGRGLQLLFYSVGIGQISSEVPQNLSASRPQDRQFILSSKKLLLSDSGFYLCAWSGIDRDEKLFFGSGTQLSVL.

This clone was detected only once. The V gene is TRBV27, the J gene TRBJ2-1, with D hard to call. V lost 6 bases and J 4 bases, leaving 7 bases between the germline ends. The CDR3 has 12 amino acids. Germline V gives CDR1 MNHEY, CDR2 SMNVEV (reference sequence). The CDR3, as DNA: TGTGCCAGCAGCCTAGGATACAATGAGCAGTTCTTC. It is translated as CASSLGYNEQFF.

The chain has TRBV9 and TRBJ2-5; D not certain. The CDR3 extends over 16 amino acids. Trimming took 0 bases from V and 1 from J, leaving 13 bases between them. CDR1 and CDR2 from the germline V gene are SGDLS and YYNGEE. This chain's CDR3 is CASSVGGKTPQETQYF. The CDR3 nucleotides are TGTGCCAGCAGCGTAGGCGGAAAGACGCCCCAAGAGACCCAGTACTTC.

This chain uses TRBV30 with TRBJ1-4, with D perhaps TRBD1 (5 bases). V was pared by 2 bases and J by 8 bases, with 18 bases between. The germline V gene has CDR1 GTSNPN and CDR2 SVGIG (reference sequence). CDR3 length: 15 amino acids. CDR3 sequence: CAWSTGQPGGEKLFF. As DNA, the CDR3 is TGTGCCTGGAGTACCGGGCAGCCCGGGGGGGAAAAACTGTTTTTT.

The rearrangement links TRBV19 to TRBJ2-7; 8 bases match TRBD1. Germline loops: CDR1 LNHDA, CDR2 SQIVND (reference sequence). The ends lost 5 bases at V and 2 bases at J; junction bases unmatched: 5. The CDR3 contains 14 residues. The CDR3 loop reads CASSPGQGTYEQYF. Here the CDR3 DNA reads TGTGCCAGTAGTCCTGGACAGGGCACCTACGAGCAGTACTTC. The whole variable domain, remainder taken from reference TRBV19 and TRBJ2-7, is DGGITQSPKYLFRKEGQNVTLSCEQNLNHDAMYWYRQDPGQGLRLIYYSQIVNDFQKGDIAEGYSVSREKKESFPLTVTSAQKNPTAFYLCASSPGQGTYEQYFGPGTRLTVT.

Written as DNA, the CDR3 is TGCGCCAGCAGCTTGGCTTCGAGCACAGCTGGGGCCAACGTCCTGACTTTC. This sequence encodes CASSLASSTAGANVLTF. The chain links TRBV5-1 to TRBJ2-6; D unresolved. CDR1 is SGHRS, CDR2 YFSETQ, per germline. The germline V and J ends were trimmed by 0 bases and 2 bases, with 12 bases remaining between them. The length of the CDR3 is 17 residues.

This chain joins TRBV12-2 and TRBJ2-4; the table gives TRBD1 as D, unverified against the DNA. TRBV12-2 has pseudogene status. This CDR3 has 11 residues. The CDR3 loop reads CASPIGGIQYF. The CDR3 nucleotides read TGTGCAAGTCCCATAGGGGGCATTCAGTACTTC.

This chain uses TRBV5-1 with TRBJ1-1; 9 bases are shared with TRBD1. This CDR3 comprises 14 residues. Germline V gives CDR1 SGHRS, CDR2 YFSETQ. Trimming removed 4 bases from V and 2 bases from J; junction bases left unmatched: 3. CDR3 DNA: TGCGCCAGCAGCAGACAGGGGGGAAACACTGAAGCTTTCTTT. It codes for CASSRQGGNTEAFF.

This clone has just a few counts. The V call is TRBV30, the J call TRBJ1-4; 7 bases are shared with TRBD1. The CDR3 has 14 residues. Germline V lookup: CDR1 GTSNPN, CDR2 SVGIG (reference sequence). V lost 1 base and J lost 6; bases outside the gene matches: 5. The chain's CDR3 is CAWSGTGRHEKLFF. The CDR3 nucleotides read TGTGCCTGGAGTGGGACAGGAAGGCATGAAAAACTGTTTTTT.